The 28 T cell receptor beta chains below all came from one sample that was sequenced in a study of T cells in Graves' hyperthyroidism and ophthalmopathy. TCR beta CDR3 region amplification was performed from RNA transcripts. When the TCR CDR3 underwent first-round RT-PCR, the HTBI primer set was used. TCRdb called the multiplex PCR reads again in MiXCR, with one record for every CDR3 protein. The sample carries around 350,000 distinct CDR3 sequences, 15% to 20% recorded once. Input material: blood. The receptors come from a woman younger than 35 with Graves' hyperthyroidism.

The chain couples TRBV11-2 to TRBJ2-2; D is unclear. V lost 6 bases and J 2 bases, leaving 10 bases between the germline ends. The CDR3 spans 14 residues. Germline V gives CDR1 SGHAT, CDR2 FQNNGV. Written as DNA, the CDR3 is TGTGCCAGCAGGGAGACCCGTAACACCGGGGAGCTGTTTTTT. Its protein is CASRETRNTGELFF.

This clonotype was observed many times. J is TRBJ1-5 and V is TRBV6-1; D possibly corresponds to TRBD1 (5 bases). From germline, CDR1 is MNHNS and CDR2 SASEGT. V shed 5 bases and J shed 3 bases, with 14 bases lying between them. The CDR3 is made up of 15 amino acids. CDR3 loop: CASSRVDSNNQPQHF. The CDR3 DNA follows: TGTGCCAGCAGTAGAGTTGACAGTAACAATCAGCCCCAGCATTTT.

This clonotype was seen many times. The CDR3 DNA follows: TGTGCCAGCAGTACCAGATTTTCCTCTGGAAACACCATATATTTT. Translating it yields CASSTRFSSGNTIYF. The V call is TRBV2, the J call TRBJ1-3; no clear D. This CDR3 is built from 15 residues. Germline-derived CDR1 and CDR2 are SNHLY and FYNNEI. V gave up 5 bases and J gave up 0 bases, with 11 bases separating them.

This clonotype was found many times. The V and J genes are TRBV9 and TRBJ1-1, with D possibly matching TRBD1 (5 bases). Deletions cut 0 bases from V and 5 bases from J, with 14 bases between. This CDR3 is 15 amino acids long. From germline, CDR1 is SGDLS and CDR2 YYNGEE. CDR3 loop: CASSVGGARWTEAFF. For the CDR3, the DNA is TGTGCCAGCAGCGTAGGTGGGGCGAGATGGACTGAAGCTTTCTTT.

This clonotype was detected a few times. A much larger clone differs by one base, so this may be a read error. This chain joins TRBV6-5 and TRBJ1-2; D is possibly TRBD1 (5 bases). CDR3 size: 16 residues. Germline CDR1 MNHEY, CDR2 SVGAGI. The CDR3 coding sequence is TGTGCCAGCAGTTATAACTATGGACGGGGCCGGAGGGGCTACAGCTTC. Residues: CASSYNYGRGRRGYSF.

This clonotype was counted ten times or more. The CDR3 DNA follows: TGCAGTGCTAGAGCCCCACCACCCTACTGGGAGCAGTACTTC. Translating gives CSARAPPPYWEQYF. The V call is TRBV20-1, the J call TRBJ2-7, with D unclear. The germline gives CDR1 DFQATT, CDR2 SNEGSKA (reference sequence). The CDR3 spans 14 residues. V gave up 1 base and J gave up 7 bases, with 17 bases separating them.

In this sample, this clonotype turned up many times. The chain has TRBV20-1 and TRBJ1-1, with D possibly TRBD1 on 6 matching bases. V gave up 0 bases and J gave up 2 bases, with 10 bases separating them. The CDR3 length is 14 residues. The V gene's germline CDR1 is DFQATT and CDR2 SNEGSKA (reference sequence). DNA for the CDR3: TGCAGTGCTAGAGACCCCAGGGGAAACACTGAAGCTTTCTTT. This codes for CSARDPRGNTEAFF.

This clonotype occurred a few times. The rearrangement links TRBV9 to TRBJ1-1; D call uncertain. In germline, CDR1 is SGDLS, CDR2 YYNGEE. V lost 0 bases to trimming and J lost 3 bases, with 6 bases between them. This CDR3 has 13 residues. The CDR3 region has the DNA TGTGCCAGCAGCGTAGATTTGGACACTGAAGCTTTCTTT. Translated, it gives CASSVDLDTEAFF.

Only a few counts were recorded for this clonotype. The CDR3, as DNA: TGTGCCAGCAGTTATGCGGGAGGACAGGGAGGTCAGCCCCAGCATTTT. It is translated as CASSYAGGQGGQPQHF. The chain recombines TRBV6-2 or TRBV6-3 with TRBJ1-5; 8 nucleotides line up with TRBD1. This CDR3 comprises 16 residues. Germline assignment: CDR1 MNHEY and CDR2 SVGEGT. The J segment lost 6 bases and the V segment lost 3 bases, leaving 10 bases of the junction unmatched.

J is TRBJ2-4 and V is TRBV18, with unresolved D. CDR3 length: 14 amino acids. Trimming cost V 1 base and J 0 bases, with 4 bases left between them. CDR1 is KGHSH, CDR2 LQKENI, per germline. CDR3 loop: CASSPQGAKNIQYF. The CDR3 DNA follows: TGTGCCAGCTCACCACAGGGAGCCAAAAACATTCAGTACTTC.

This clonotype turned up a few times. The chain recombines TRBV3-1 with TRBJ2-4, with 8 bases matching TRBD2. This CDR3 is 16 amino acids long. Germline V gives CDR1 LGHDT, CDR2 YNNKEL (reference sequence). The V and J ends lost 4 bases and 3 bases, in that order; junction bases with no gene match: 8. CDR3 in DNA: TGTGCCAGCAGCCTCCCGGGGGGGGCGGACAAAAACATTCAGTACTTC. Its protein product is CASSLPGGADKNIQYF.

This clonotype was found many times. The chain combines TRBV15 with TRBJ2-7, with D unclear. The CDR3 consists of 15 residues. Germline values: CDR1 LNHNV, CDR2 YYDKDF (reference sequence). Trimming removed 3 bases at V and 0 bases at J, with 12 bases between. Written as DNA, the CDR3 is TGTGCCACCAGCAGTACCCTGAGTCTCTCCTACGAGCAGTACTTC. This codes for CATSSTLSLSYEQYF.

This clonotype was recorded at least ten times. The CDR3 DNA reads TGTGCCAGCAGTAGACTAGCGGGGTACCTGACCCAGTACTTC. Amino acid sequence: CASSRLAGYLTQYF. The rearrangement uses TRBV6-1 and TRBJ2-5; 11 bases align to TRBD2. Looked up from germline, CDR1 is MNHNS and CDR2 is SASEGT. The CDR3 sequence is 14 residues long. Germline trimming cut 5 bases from V and 7 bases from J; bases unmatched to any gene: 6.

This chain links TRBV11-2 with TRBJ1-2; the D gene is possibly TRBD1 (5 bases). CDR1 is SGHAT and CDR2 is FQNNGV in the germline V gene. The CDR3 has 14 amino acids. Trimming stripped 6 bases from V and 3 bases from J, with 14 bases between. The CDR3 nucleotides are TGTGCCAGCAGTCCAGGGAGTCGGGACTATGGCTACACCTTC. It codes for CASSPGSRDYGYTF.

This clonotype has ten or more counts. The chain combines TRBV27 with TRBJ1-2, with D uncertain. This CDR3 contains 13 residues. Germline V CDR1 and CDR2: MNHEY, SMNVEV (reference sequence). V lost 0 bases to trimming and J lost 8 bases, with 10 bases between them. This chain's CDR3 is CASSLSATRGYTF. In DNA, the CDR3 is TGTGCCAGCAGTTTATCGGCAACCCGCGGCTACACCTTC.

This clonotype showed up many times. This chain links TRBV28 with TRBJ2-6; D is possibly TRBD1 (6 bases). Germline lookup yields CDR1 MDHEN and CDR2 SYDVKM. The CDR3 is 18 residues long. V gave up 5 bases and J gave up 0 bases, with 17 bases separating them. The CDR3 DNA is TGTGCCAGCAGTCCCCCACAGGGTCCCTTCTCTGGGGCCAACGTCCTGACTTTC. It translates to CASSPPQGPFSGANVLTF. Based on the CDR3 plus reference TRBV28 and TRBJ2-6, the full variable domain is DVKVTQSSRYLVKRTGEKVFLECVQDMDHENMFWYRQDPGLGLRLIYFSYDVKMKEKGDIPEGYSVSREKKERFSLILESASTNQTSMYLCASSPPQGPFSGANVLTFGAGSRLTVL.

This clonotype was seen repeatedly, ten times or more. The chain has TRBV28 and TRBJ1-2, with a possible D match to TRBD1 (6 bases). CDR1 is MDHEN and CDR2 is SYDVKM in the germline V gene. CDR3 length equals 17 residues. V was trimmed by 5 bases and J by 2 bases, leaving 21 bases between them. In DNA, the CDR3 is TGTGCCAGCAGTGACCCACGGGGGCGAGCACGAAACTATGGCTACACCTTC. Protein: CASSDPRGRARNYGYTF.

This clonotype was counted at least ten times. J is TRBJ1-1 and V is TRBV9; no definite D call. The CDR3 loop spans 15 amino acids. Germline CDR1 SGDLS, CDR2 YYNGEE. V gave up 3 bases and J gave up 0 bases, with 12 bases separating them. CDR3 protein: CASSEGALMNTEAFF. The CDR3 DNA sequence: TGTGCCAGCAGCGAGGGAGCCCTGATGAACACTGAAGCTTTCTTT.

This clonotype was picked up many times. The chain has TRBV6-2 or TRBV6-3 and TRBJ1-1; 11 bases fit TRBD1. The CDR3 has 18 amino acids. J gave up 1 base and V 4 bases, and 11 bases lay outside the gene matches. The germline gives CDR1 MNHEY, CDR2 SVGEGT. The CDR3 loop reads CASSSHRTGGNRNTEAFF. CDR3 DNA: TGTGCCAGCAGTTCTCACAGGACAGGGGGCAATCGGAACACTGAAGCTTTCTTT.

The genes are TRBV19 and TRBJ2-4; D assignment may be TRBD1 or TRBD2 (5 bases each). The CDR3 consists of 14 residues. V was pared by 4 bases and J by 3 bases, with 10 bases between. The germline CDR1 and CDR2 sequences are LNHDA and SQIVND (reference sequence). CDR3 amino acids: CASSRGAGKNIQYF. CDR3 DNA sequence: TGTGCCAGTAGTAGAGGGGCTGGCAAAAACATTCAGTACTTC.

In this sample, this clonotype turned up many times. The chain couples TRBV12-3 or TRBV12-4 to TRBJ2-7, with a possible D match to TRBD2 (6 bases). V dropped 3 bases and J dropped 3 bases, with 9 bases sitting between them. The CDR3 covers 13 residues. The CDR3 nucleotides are TGTGCCAGCAGTTTTGGGCGGGGCTACGAGCAGTACTTC. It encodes CASSFGRGYEQYF.

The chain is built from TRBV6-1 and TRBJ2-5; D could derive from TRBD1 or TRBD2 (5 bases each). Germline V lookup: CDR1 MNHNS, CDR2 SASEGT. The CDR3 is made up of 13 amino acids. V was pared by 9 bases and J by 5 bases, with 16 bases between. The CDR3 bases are TGTGCCAGTAAAGGGGTCGAGGGGGAGACCCAGTACTTC. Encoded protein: CASKGVEGETQYF.

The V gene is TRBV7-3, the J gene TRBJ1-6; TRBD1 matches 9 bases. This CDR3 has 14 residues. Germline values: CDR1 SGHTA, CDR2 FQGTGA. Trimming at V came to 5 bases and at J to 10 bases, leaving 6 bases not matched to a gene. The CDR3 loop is CASSLTGGGSPLHF. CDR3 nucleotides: TGTGCCAGCAGCCTGACAGGGGGAGGATCACCCCTCCACTTT.

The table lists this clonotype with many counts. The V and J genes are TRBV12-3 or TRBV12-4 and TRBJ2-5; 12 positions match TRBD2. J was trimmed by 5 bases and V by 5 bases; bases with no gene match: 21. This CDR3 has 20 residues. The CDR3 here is CASSPTGRASGGAPPETQYF. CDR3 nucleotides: TGTGCCAGCAGTCCGACAGGTCGGGCTAGCGGGGGGGCCCCCCCTGAGACCCAGTACTTC.

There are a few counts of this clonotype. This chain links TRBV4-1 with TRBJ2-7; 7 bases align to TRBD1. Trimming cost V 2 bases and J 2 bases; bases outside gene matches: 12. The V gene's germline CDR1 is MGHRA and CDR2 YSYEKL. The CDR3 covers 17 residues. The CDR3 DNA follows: TGCGCCAGCAGCCAAAATTACGGACAGGTGAGGCCCTACGAGCAGTACTTC. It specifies CASSQNYGQVRPYEQYF.

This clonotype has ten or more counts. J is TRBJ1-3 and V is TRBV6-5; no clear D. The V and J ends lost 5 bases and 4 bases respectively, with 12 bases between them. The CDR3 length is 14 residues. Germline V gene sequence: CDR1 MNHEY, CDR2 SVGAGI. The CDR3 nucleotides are TGTGCCAGCAGTAATGGGTTATCGGGAAACACCATATATTTT. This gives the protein CASSNGLSGNTIYF.

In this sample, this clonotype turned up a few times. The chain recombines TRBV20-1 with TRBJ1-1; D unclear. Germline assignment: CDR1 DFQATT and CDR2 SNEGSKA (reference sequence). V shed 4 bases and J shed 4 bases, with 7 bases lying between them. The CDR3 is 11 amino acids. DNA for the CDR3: TGCAGTGCTACGGCCCCCACTGAAGCTTTCTTT. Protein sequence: CSATAPTEAFF.

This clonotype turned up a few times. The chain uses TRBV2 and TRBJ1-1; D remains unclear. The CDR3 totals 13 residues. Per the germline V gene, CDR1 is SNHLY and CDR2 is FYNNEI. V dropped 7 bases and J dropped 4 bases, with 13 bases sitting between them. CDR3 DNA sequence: TGTGCCAGCAACACGGAGACGGGCACTGAAGCTTTCTTT. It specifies CASNTETGTEAFF.